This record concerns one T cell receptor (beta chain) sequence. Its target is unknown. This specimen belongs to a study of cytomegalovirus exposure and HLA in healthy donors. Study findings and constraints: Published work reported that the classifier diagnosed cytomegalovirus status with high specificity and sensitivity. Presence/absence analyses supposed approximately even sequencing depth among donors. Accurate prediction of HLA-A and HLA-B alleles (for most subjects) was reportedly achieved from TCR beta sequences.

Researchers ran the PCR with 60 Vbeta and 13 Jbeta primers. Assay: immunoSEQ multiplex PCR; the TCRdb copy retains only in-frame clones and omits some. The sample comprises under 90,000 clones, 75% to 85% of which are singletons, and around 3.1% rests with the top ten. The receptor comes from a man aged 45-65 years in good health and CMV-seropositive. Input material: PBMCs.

The CDR3 protein is CASSEGLAVLQETQYF. CDR3 bases: TGTGCCAGCAGTGAGGGACTAGCGGTCCTCCAAGAGACCCAGTACTTC. The chain is built from TRBV25-1 and TRBJ2-5; TRBD2 agrees at 11 bases. CDR1 and CDR2 from the germline V gene are MGHDK and SYGVNS. The CDR3 has 16 amino acids. V dropped 3 bases and J dropped 1; count of bases not matched to a gene: 4.